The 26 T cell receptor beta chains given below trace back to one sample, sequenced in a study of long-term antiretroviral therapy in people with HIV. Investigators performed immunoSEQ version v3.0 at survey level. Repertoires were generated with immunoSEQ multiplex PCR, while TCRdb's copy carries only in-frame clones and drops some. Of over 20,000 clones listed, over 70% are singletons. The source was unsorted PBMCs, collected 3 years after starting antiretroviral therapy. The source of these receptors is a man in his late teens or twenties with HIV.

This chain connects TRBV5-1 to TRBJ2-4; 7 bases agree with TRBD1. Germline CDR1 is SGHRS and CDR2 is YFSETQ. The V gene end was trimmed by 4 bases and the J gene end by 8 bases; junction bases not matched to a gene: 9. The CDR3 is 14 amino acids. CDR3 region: CASSVGQAGDIQYF. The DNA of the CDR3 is TGCGCCAGCAGCGTAGGACAGGCTGGAGACATTCAGTACTTC.

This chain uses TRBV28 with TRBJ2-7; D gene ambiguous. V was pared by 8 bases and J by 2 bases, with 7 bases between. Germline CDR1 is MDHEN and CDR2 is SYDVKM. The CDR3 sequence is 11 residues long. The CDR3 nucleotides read TGTGCCAGCGGGCAGACCTACGAGCAGTACTTC. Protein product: CASGQTYEQYF.

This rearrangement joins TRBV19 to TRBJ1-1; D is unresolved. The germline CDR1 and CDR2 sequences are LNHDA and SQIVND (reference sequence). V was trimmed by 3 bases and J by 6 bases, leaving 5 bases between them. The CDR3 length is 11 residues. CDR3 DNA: TGTGCCAGTAGTATTGGTCCTGAAGCTTTCTTT. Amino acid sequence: CASSIGPEAFF.

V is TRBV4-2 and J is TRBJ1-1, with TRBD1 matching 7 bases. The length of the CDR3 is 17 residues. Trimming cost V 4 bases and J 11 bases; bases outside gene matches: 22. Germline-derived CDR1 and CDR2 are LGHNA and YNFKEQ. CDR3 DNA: TGTGCCAGCAGCCCCGCCCGACAGGGCGTAGAGGTTGGCGGGGCTTTCTTT. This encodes CASSPARQGVEVGGAFF.

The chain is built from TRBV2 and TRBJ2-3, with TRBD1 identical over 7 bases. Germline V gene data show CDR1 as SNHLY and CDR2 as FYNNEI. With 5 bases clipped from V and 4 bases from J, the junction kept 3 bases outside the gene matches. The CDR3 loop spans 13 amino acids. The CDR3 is CASSRGPADTQYF. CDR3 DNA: TGTGCCAGCAGTAGGGGGCCCGCAGATACGCAGTATTTT. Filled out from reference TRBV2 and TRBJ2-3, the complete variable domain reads EPEVTQTPSHQVTQMGQEVILRCVPISNHLYFYWYRQILGQKVEFLVSFYNNEISEKSEIFDDQFSVERPDGSNFTLKIRSTKLEDSAMYFCASSRGPADTQYFGPGTRLTVL.

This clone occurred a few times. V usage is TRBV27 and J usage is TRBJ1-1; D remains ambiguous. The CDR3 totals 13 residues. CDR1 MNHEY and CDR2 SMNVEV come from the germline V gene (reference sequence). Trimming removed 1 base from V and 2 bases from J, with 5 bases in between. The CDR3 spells CASSLWANTEAFF. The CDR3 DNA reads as TGTGCCAGCAGTTTATGGGCTAACACTGAAGCTTTCTTT.

CDR3: CASSLPQEKLFF. CDR3 sequence (DNA): TGTGCCAGCAGCTTGCCCCAGGAAAAACTGTTTTTT. The rearrangement uses TRBV7-9 and TRBJ1-4; D unresolved. The CDR3 extends over 12 amino acids. The V end was cut by 3 bases, the J end by 8 bases, with 7 bases between. The germline CDR1 and CDR2 sequences are SEHNR and FQNEAQ (reference sequence). Variable domain in full (rest from reference TRBV7-9 and TRBJ1-4): DTGVSQNPRHKITKRGQNVTFRCDPISEHNRLYWYRQTLGQGPEFLTYFQNEAQLEKSRLLSDRFSAERPKGSFSTLEIQRTEQGDSAMYLCASSLPQEKLFFGSGTQLSVL.

CDR3 in DNA: TGTGCCAGCCGAGGGGGGTCCACAGATACGCAGTATTTT. The encoded protein is CASRGGSTDTQYF. V and J are TRBV9 and TRBJ2-3; either TRBD1 or TRBD2 may fit D (6 bases each). V was cut by 7 bases and J by 2 bases, with 11 bases left in between. The germline V gene encodes CDR1 SGDLS and CDR2 YYNGEE. This CDR3 contains 13 residues.

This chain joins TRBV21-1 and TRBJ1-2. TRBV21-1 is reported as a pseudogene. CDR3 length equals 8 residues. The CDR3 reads CRRYGYTF. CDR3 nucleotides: TGTCGCCGCTATGGCTACACCTTC.

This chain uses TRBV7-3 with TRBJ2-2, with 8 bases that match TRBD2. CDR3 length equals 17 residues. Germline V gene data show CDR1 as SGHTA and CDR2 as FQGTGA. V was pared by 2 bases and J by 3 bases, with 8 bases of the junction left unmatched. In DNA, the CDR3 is TGTGCCAGCAGCTTAGGCGGAGGCGGGGGGTACACCGGGGAGCTGTTTTTT. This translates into CASSLGGGGGYTGELFF.

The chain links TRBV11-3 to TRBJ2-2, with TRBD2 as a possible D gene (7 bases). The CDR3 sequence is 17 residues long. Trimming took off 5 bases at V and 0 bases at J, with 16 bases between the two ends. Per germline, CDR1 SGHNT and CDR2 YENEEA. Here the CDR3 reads CASSPWGGATNTGELFF. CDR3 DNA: TGTGCCAGCAGCCCTTGGGGGGGGGCTACGAACACCGGGGAGCTGTTTTTT. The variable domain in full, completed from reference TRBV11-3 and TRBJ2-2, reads EAGVVQSPRYKIIEKKQPVAFWCNPISGHNTLYWYLQNLGQGPELLIRYENEEAVDDSQLPKDRFSAERLKGVDSTLKIQPAELGDSAVYLCASSPWGGATNTGELFFGEGSRLTVL.

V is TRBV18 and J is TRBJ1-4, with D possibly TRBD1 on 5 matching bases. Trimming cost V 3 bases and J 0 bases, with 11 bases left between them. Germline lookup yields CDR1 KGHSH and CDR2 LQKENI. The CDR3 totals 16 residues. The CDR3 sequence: CASSPRDGTTNEKLFF. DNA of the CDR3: TGTGCCAGCTCACCCAGGGACGGAACAACTAATGAAAAACTGTTTTTT.

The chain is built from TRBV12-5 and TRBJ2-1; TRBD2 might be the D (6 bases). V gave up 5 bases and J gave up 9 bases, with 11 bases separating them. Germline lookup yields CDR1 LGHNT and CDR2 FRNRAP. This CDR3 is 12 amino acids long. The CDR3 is CASGNRGGEQFF. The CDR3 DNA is TGTGCTAGTGGTAATAGGGGAGGTGAGCAGTTCTTC. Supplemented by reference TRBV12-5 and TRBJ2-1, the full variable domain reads DARVTQTPRHKVTEMGQEVTMRCQPILGHNTVFWYRQTMMQGLELLAYFRNRAPLDDSGMPKDRFSAEMPDATLATLKIQPSEPRDSAVYFCASGNRGGEQFFGPGTRLTVL.

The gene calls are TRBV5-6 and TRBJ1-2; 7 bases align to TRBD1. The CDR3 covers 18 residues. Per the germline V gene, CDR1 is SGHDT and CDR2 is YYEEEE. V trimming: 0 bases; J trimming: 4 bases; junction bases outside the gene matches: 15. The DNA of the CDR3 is TGTGCCAGCAGCTTGGATGGGGGAACAGGGGTTAGTAGCTATGGCTACACCTTC. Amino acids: CASSLDGGTGVSSYGYTF.

This chain's CDR3 is CASSLEWGNQPQHF. Written as DNA, the CDR3 is TGTGCCAGCAGCTTAGAATGGGGCAATCAGCCCCAGCATTTT. V is TRBV7-9 and J is TRBJ1-5; D is uncertain. Germline CDR1 reads SEHNR; CDR2 reads FQNEAQ (reference sequence). Trimming stripped 1 base from V and 2 bases from J, with 6 bases between. The CDR3 loop spans 14 amino acids.

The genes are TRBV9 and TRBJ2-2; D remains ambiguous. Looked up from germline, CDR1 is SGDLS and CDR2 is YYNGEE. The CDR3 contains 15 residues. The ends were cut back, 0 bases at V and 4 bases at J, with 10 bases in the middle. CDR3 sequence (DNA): TGTGCCAGCAGCGTAGTCGATCTCGGCACCGGGGAGCTGTTTTTT. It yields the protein CASSVVDLGTGELFF.

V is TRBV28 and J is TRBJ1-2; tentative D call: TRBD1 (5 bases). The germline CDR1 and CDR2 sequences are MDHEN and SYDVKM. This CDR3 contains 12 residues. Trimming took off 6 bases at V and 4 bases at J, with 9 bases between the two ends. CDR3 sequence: CASRGGFYGYTF. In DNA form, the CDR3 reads TGTGCCAGCAGGGGGGGGTTCTATGGCTACACCTTC.

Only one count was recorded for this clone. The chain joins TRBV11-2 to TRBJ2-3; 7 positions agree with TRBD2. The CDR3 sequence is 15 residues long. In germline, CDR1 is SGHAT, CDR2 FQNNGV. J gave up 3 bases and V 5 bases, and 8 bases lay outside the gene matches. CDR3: CASSVSGPLTDTQYF. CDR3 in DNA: TGTGCCAGCAGCGTTAGCGGGCCGCTGACAGATACGCAGTATTTT.

This CDR3 reads CASSQVGQVYNEQFF. DNA for the CDR3: TGTGCCAGCAGCCAAGTAGGACAGGTGTACAATGAGCAGTTCTTC. The chain couples TRBV14 to TRBJ2-1, with 7 bases fitting TRBD1. Germline V gene lookup returns CDR1 SGHDN and CDR2 FVKESK. The V and J ends lost 1 base and 4 bases, in that order; junction bases with no gene match: 4. The CDR3 consists of 15 residues.

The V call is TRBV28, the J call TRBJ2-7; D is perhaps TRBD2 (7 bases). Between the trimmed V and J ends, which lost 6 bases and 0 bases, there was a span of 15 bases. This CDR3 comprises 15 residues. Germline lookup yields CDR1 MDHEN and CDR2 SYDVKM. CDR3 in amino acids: CASSKSGGRSYEQYV. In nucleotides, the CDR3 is TGTGCCAGCAGCAAATCGGGGGGCCGCTCCTACGAGCAGTACGTC.

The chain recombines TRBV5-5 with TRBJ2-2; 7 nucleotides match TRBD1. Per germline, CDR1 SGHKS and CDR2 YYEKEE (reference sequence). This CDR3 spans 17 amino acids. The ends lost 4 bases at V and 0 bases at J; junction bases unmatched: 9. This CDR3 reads CASSPRDSKSNTGELFF. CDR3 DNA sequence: TGTGCCAGCAGCCCCCGGGACAGTAAATCGAACACCGGGGAGCTGTTTTTT.

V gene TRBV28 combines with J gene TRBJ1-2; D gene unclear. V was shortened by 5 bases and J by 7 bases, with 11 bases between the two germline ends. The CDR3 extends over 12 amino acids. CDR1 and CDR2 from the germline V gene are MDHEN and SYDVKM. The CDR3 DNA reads TGTGCCAGCAGTCCCAAGAGGTTTGGCTACACCTTC. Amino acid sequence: CASSPKRFGYTF.

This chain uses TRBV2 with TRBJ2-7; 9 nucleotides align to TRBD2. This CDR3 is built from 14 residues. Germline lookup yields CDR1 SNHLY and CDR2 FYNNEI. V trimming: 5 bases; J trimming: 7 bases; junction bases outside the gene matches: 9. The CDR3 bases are TGTGCCAGCAGTACGGGACTAGCCCTGGGGGAGCAGTACTTC. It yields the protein CASSTGLALGEQYF.

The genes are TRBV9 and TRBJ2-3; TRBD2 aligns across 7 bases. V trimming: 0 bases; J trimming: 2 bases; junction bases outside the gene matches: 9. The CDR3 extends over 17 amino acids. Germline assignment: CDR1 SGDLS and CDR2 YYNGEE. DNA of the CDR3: TGTGCCAGCAGCGTAGAAAAATCCGGGAGGAACACAGATACGCAGTATTTT. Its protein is CASSVEKSGRNTDTQYF.

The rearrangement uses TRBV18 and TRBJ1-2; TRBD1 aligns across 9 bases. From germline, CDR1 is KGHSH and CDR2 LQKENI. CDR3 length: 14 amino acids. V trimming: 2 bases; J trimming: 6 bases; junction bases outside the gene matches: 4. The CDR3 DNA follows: TGTGCCAGCTCACCAACAGGGGGCGAGGATGGCTACACCTTC. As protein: CASSPTGGEDGYTF.

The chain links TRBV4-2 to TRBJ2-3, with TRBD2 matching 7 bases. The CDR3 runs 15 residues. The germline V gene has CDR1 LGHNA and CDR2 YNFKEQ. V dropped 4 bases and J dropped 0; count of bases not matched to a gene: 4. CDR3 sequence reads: CASSPGRSSTDTQYF. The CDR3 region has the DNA TGTGCCAGCAGCCCCGGGAGGTCAAGCACAGATACGCAGTATTTT.